This T cell receptor beta chain came from a study of PD-L1 blockade in urothelial cancer. Study summary: About 90% of the roughly 30 patients were men who had bladder-origin urothelial cancer.

Method: immunoSEQ multiplex PCR; TCRdb's copy keeps in-frame clones and lacks some. Among about 110,000 clones listed, around 85% were seen once. The CDR3 contains 14 residues. V lost 7 bases and J lost 4; bases outside the gene matches: 9. CDR1 SQVTM and CDR2 ANQGSEA come from the germline V gene. The V gene is TRBV29-1, the J gene TRBJ2-5; 10 nucleotides match TRBD2. This receptor was obtained from a man in his forties or fifties with urothelial cancer. Material: PBMCs, obtained around atezolizumab (anti-PD-L1) treatment. CDR3 protein: CSGDPAGGGETQYF. CDR3 in DNA: TGCAGCGGTGATCCAGCGGGAGGGGGAGAGACCCAGTACTTC.